These 7 T cell receptor beta chains originate from one sample sequenced in a study of PD-1 blockade in classical Hodgkin lymphoma. After autologous stem cell transplantation all patients relapsed, and prior brentuximab vedotin exposure differed between cohorts. From thawed PBMCs, CD4+ T cells were purified using magnetic negative selection. TCRdb's copy holds only in-frame clones and misses some; the assay was immunoSEQ multiplex PCR. The sample lists approximately 8,300 clones; roughly four fifths were seen once. The specimen was CD4+ T cells from blood, collected at baseline. These receptors all stem from a human donor with classical Hodgkin lymphoma.

This sequence joins TRBV5-1 and TRBJ1-2, with D perhaps matching TRBD1 (5 bases). Looked up from germline, CDR1 is SGHRS and CDR2 is YFSETQ. The CDR3 extends over 16 amino acids. V gave up 0 bases and J gave up 7 bases, with 19 bases separating them. The DNA for the CDR3 is TGCGCCAGCAGCTTGGGGGGGTCCTTTCTTCAGCGTGGCTACACCTTC. Translated: CASSLGGSFLQRGYTF. The variable domain in full, with the rest retrieved from reference TRBV5-1 and TRBJ1-2, is KAGVTQTPRYLIKTRGQQVTLSCSPISGHRSVSWYQQTPGQGLQFLFEYFSETQRNKGNFPGRFSGRQFSNSRSEMNVSTLELGDSALYLCASSLGGSFLQRGYTFGSGTRLTVV.

This chain links TRBV14 with TRBJ2-1; TRBD2 matches at 10 bases. Germline CDR1 SGHDN, CDR2 FVKESK. V gave up 4 bases and J gave up 5 bases; unmatched junction bases: 11. There are 17 residues in the CDR3. Written as DNA, the CDR3 is TGTGCCAGCAGCCCCCGGCAGGGACTAGCGAACCACAATGAGCAGTTCTTC. Its translation is CASSPRQGLANHNEQFF.

The V and J genes are TRBV12-5 and TRBJ2-1, with D possibly matching TRBD1 (6 bases). The CDR3 totals 17 residues. CDR1 is LGHNT, CDR2 FRNRAP, per germline. V was trimmed by 1 base and J by 4 bases, leaving 17 bases between them. The DNA for the CDR3 is TGTGCTAGTGGTTTGGCAACATCAAGACAGGCGTACAATGAGCAGTTCTTC. The encoded protein is CASGLATSRQAYNEQFF.

This clone is termed large (0.1 to 1%). The chain couples TRBV30 to TRBJ2-7; D is undetermined. Germline CDR1 reads GTSNPN; CDR2 reads SVGIG (reference sequence). V shed 2 bases and J shed 4 bases, with 6 bases lying between them. There are 11 residues in the CDR3. CDR3 nucleotide sequence: TGTGCCTGGAGTAGGGTATACGAGCAGTACTTC. Its translation is CAWSRVYEQYF.

This sequence joins TRBV6-6 and TRBJ1-3, with 9 bases aligning to TRBD1. After removal of 0 bases from V and 4 bases from J, the junction contained 4 bases not matched to a gene. This CDR3 has 16 residues. CDR1 and CDR2 from the germline V gene are MNHNY and SVGAGI (reference sequence). CDR3 DNA sequence: TGTGCCAGCAGTTACTCGAGGACAGGGGAAGGAAACACCATATATTTT. Translation gives CASSYSRTGEGNTIYF.

The chain combines TRBV7-3 with TRBJ2-1; 7 nucleotides line up with TRBD2. Per the germline V gene, CDR1 is SGHTA and CDR2 is FQGTGA. This CDR3 spans 15 amino acids. Losses at the gene ends were 0 bases for V and 4 bases for J; bases not matched to a gene: 3. The CDR3 nucleotides are TGTGCCAGCAGCTTAACCGGGGGGACTTACAATGAGCAGTTCTTC. Its protein product is CASSLTGGTYNEQFF. Variable domain in full (rest from reference TRBV7-3 and TRBJ2-1): GAGVSQTPSNKVTEKGKYVELRCDPISGHTALYWYRQSLGQGPEFLIYFQGTGAADDSGLPNDRFFAVRPEGSVSTLKIQRTERGDSAVYLCASSLTGGTYNEQFFGPGTRLTVL.

The V call is TRBV7-2, the J call TRBJ2-7; 9 nucleotides align to TRBD1. V trimming: 1 base; J trimming: 5 bases; junction bases outside the gene matches: 6. Germline CDR1 reads SGHTA; CDR2 reads FQGNSA. This CDR3 has 15 residues. Written as DNA, the CDR3 is TGTGCCAGCAGCTTAGTAGGGACAGGGAAGCACGAGCAGTACTTC. Its protein is CASSLVGTGKHEQYF.